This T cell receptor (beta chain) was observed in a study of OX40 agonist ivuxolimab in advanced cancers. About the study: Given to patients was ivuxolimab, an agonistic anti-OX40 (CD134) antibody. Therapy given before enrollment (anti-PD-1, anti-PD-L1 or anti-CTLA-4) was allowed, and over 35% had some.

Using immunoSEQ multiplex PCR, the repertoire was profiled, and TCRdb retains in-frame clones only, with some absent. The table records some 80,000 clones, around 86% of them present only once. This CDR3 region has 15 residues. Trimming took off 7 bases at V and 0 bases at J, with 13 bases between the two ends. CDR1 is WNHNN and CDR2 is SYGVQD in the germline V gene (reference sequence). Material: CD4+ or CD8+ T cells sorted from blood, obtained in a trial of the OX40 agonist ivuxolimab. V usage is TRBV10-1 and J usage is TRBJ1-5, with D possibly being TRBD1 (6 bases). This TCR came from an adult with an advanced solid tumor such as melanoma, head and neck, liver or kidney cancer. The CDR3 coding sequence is TGCGCCAGCATACCAGGACAGAATAGCAATCAGCCCCAGCATTTT. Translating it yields CASIPGQNSNQPQHF.